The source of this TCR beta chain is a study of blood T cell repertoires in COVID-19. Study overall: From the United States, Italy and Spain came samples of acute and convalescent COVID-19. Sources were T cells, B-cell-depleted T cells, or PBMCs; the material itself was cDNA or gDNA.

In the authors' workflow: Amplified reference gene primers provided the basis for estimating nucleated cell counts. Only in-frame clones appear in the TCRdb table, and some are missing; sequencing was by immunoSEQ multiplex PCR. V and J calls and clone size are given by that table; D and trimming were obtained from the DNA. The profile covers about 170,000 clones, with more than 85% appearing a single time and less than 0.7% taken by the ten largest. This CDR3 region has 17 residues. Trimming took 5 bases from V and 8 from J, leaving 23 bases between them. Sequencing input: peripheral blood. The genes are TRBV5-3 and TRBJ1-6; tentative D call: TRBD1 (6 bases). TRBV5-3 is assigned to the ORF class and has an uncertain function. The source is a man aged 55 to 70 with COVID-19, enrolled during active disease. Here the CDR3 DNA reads TGTGCCAGAAGGCGGGGGACCGACGAGGGGGGAGATTCACCCCTCCACTTT. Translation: CARRRGTDEGGDSPLHF.